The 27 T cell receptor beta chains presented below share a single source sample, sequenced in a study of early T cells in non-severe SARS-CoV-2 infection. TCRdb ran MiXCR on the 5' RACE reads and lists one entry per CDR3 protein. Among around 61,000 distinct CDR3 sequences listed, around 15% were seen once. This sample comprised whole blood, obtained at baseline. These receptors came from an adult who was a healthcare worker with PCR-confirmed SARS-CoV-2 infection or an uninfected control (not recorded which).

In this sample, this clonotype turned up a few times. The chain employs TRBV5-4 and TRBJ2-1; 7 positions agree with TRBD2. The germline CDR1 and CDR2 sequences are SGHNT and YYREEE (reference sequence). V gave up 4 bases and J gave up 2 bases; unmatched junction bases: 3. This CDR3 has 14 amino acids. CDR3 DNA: TGTGCCAGCAGCCCACTAGCGACCTACAATGAGCAGTTCTTC. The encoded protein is CASSPLATYNEQFF.

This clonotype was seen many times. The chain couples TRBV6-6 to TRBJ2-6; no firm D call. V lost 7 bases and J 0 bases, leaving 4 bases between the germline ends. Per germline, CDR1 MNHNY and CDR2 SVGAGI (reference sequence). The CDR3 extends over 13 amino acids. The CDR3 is CASTASGANVLTF. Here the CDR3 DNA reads TGTGCCAGCACGGCCTCTGGGGCCAACGTCCTGACTTTC.

As DNA, the CDR3 is TGTGCCAGCAGCCAATTGGGGATATCTGGGGCCAACGTCCTGACTTTC. Protein: CASSQLGISGANVLTF. The gene calls are TRBV14 and TRBJ2-6; D is unclear. The germline V and J ends were trimmed by 2 bases and 1 base, with 9 bases remaining between them. Germline CDR1 reads SGHDN; CDR2 reads FVKESK. The CDR3 has 16 amino acids.

The CDR3: CASSRRGEQFF. Here the CDR3 DNA reads TGTGCCAGCTCGCGGAGGGGTGAGCAGTTCTTC. The rearrangement links TRBV28 to TRBJ2-1; perhaps TRBD2 as D (6 bases). The CDR3 has 11 amino acids. Trimming removed 8 bases from V and 9 bases from J, with 11 bases in between. Germline CDR1 MDHEN, CDR2 SYDVKM.

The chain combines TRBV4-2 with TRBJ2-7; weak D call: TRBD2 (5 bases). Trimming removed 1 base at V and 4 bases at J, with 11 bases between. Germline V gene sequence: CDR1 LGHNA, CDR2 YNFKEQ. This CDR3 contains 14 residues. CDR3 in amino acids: CASSQGTSGYEQYF. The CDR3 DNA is TGTGCCAGCAGCCAAGGTACCAGCGGATACGAGCAGTACTTC.

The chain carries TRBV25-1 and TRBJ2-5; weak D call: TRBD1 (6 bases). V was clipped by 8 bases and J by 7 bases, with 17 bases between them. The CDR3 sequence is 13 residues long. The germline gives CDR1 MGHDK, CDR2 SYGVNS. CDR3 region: CASLKSGGGTQYF. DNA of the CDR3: TGTGCCAGCCTAAAATCTGGGGGCGGGACCCAGTACTTC.

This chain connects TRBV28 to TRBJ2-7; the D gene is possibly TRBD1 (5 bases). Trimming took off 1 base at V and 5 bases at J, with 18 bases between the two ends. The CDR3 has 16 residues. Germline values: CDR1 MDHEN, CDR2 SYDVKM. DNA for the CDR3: TGTGCCAGCAGTTTATTGGACGGGCAGGGATCCCACGAGCAGTACTTC. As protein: CASSLLDGQGSHEQYF.

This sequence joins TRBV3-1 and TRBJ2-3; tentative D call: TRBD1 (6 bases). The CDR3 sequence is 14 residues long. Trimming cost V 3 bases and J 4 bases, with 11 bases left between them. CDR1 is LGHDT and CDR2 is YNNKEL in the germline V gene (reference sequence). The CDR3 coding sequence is TGTGCCAGCAGCCAGGGACATTCTGCAGATACGCAGTATTTT. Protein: CASSQGHSADTQYF.

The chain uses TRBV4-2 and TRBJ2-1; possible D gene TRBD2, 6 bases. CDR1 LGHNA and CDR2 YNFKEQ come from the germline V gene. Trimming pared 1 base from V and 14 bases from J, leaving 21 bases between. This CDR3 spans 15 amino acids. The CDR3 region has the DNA TGTGCCAGCAGCCAAGGCGGAGGGAGGAGTCCCCACAAGTTCTTC. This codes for CASSQGGGRSPHKFF.

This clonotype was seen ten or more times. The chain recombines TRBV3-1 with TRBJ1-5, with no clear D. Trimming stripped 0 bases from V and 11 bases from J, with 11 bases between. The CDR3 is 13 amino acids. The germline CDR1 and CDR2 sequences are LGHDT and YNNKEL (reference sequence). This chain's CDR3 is CASSQDASSTQHF. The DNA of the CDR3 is TGTGCCAGCAGCCAAGATGCCTCTTCGACCCAGCATTTT.

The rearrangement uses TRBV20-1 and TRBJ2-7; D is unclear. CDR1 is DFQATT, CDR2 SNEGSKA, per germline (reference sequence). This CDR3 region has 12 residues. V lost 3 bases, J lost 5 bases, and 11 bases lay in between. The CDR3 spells CSARGSWDEQYF. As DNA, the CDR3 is TGCAGTGCTAGGGGGTCGTGGGACGAGCAGTACTTC.

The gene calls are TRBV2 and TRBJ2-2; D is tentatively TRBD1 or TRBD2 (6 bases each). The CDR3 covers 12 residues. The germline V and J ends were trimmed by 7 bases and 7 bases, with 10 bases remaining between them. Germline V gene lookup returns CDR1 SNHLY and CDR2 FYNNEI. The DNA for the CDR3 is TGTGCCAGCACGGGGGACAACGGGGAGCTGTTTTTT. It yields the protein CASTGDNGELFF. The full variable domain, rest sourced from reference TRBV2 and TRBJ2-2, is EPEVTQTPSHQVTQMGQEVILRCVPISNHLYFYWYRQILGQKVEFLVSFYNNEISEKSEIFDDQFSVERPDGSNFTLKIRSTKLEDSAMYFCASTGDNGELFFGEGSRLTVL.

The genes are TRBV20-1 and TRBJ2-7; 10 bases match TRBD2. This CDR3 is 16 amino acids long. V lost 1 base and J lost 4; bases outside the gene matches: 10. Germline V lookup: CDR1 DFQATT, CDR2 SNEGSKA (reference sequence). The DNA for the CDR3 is TGCAGTGCTAGAGGCCCCCTGTCTAGCGGGAGTTACGAGCAGTACTTC. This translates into CSARGPLSSGSYEQYF.

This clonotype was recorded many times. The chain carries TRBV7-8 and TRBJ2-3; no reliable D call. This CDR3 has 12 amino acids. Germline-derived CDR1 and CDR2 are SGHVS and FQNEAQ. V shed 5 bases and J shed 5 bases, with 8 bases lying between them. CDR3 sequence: CASSPSKDTQYF. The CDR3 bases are TGTGCCAGCAGCCCTTCCAAAGATACGCAGTATTTT. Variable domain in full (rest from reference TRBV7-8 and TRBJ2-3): GAGVSQSPRYKVAKRGQDVALRCDPISGHVSLFWYQQALGQGPEFLTYFQNEAQLDKSGLPSDRFFAERPEGSVSTLKIQRTQQEDSAVYLCASSPSKDTQYFGPGTRLTVL.

The DNA for the CDR3 is TGTGCCAGCAGCCAGGACGGGACAGGGCCTCATGAGCAGTTCTTC. This gives the protein CASSQDGTGPHEQFF. V usage is TRBV13 and J usage is TRBJ2-1, with TRBD1 matching over 9 bases. The CDR3 consists of 15 residues. The germline gives CDR1 PRHDT, CDR2 FYEKMQ (reference sequence). J gave up 8 bases and V 5 bases, and 10 bases lay outside the gene matches. Complete variable domain (other parts from reference TRBV13 and TRBJ2-1): AAGVIQSPRHLIKEKRETATLKCYPIPRHDTVYWYQQGPGQDPQFLISFYEKMQSDKGSIPDRFSAQQFSDYHSELNMSSLELGDSALYFCASSQDGTGPHEQFFGPGTRLTVL.

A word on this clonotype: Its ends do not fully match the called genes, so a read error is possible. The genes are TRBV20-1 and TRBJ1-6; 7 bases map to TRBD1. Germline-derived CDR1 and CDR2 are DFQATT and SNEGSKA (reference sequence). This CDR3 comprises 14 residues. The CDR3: CSAGTAQGNSPPHF. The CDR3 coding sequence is TGCAGTGCAGGGACAGCCCAGGGGAATTCACCCCCCCACTTT.

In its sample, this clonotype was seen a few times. The CDR3 DNA is TGCAGTGCTTTAAGAGGGACTAGCGACACAGATACGCAGTATTTT. Translated, it gives CSALRGTSDTDTQYF. The rearrangement links TRBV20-1 to TRBJ2-3; 10 nucleotides match TRBD2. CDR1 is DFQATT, CDR2 SNEGSKA, per germline (reference sequence). V shed 5 bases, J shed 2 bases, and the junction held 7 bases outside the gene matches. The CDR3 runs to 15 residues.

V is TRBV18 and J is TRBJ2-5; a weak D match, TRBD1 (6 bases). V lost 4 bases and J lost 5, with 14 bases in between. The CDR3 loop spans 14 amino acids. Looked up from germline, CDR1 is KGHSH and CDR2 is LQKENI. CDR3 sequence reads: CASSLQQGRETQYF. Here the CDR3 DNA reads TGTGCCAGCTCACTCCAACAGGGACGGGAGACCCAGTACTTC. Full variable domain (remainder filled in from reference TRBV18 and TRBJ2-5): NAGVMQNPRHLVRRRGQEARLRCSPMKGHSHVYWYRQLPEEGLKFMVYLQKENIIDESGMPKERFSAEFPKEGPSILRIQQVVRGDSAAYFCASSLQQGRETQYFGPGTRLLVL.

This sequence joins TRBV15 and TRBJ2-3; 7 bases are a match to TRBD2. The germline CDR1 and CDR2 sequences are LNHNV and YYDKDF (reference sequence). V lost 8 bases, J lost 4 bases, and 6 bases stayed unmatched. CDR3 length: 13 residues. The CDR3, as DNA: TGTGCCACCCGGGGAGGGCTTTCAGATACGCAGTATTTT. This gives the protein CATRGGLSDTQYF.

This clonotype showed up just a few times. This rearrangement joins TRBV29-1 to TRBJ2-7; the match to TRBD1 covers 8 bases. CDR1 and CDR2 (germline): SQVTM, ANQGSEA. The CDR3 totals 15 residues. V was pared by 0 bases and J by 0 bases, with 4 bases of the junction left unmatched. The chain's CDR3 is CSVEDHGTGSYEQYF. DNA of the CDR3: TGCAGCGTTGAAGACCATGGGACAGGCTCCTACGAGCAGTACTTC.

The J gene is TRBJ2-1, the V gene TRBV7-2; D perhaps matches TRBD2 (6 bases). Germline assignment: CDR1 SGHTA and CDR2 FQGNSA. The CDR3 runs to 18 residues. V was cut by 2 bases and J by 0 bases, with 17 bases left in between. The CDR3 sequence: CASSLFGGILSSYNEQFF. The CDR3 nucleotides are TGTGCCAGCAGCTTATTTGGCGGGATCCTTAGCTCCTACAATGAGCAGTTCTTC.

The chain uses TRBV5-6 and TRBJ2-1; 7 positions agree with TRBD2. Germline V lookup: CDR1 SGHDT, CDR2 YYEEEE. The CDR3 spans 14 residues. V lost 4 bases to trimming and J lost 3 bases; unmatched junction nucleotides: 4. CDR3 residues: CASSGLVDYNEQFF. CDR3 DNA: TGTGCCAGCAGCGGACTAGTGGACTACAATGAGCAGTTCTTC.

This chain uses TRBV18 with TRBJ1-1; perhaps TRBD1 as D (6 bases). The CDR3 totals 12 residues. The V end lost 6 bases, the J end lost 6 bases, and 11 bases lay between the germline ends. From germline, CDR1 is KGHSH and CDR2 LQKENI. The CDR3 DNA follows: TGTGCCAGCTCGGAGCAGGGGTCTGAAGCTTTCTTT. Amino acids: CASSEQGSEAFF.

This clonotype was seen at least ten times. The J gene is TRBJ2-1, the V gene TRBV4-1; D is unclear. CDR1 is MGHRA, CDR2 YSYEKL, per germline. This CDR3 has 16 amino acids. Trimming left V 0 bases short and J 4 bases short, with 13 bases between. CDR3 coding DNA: TGCGCCAGCAGCCAAGATCGAGGCCATAGTTACAATGAGCAGTTCTTC. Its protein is CASSQDRGHSYNEQFF.

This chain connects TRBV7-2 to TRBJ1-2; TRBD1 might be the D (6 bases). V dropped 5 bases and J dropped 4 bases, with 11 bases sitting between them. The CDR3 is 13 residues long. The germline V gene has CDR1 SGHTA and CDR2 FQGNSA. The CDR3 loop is CASSRQASYGYTF. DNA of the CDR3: TGTGCCAGCAGCAGACAGGCGTCCTATGGCTACACCTTC.

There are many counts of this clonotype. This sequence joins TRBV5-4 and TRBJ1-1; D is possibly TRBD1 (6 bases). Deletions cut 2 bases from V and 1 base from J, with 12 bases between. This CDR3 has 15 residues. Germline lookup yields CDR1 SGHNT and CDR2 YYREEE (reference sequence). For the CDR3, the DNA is TGTGCCAGCAGCTTCTACAGGGTCGGGAACACTGAAGCTTTCTTT. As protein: CASSFYRVGNTEAFF.

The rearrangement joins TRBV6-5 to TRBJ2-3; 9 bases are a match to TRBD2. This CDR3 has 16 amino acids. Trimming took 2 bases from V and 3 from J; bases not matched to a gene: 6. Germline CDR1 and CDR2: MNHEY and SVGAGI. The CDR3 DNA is TGTGCCAGCAGTTACGACGGCGGGGGGGCGACAGATACGCAGTATTTT. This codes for CASSYDGGGATDTQYF.